The rows below give T cell receptor beta chains drawn from one sample of a study of blood T cell repertoires in COVID-19. Assay: immunoSEQ multiplex PCR; the TCRdb copy retains only in-frame clones and omits some. Of about 180,000 clones in the sample, 80% to 90% are singletons; the top ten hold around 8.6%. The sample taken for sequencing was peripheral blood. The receptors originated from a middle-aged man with active or convalescent COVID-19. Each CDR3 is given with its conserved first and last residue. Fields, in order: V gene, CDR3 length, J gene, D gene, clone size, CDR3 DNA, CDR3 protein. D genes are given only for firm matches. Clone size is not always given. Where it is, it says once, few, many or a class for expanded clones.

>TRBV28|15|TRBJ2-2|-|-
TGTGCCAGCAGTTCCCCGCGACAGAACACCGGGGAGCTGTTTTTT
CASSSPRQNTGELFF
>TRBV10-3|12|TRBJ2-7|TRBD1|-
TGTGCCATCAGCGGACAGGGCTACGAGCAGTACTTC
CAISGQGYEQYF
>TRBV7-2|15|TRBJ2-4|TRBD1|-
TGTGCCAGCAGCTTCCGGGACAGGGGAGGAAACATTCAGTACTTC
CASSFRDRGGNIQYF
>TRBV7-2|14|TRBJ2-7|-|many
TGTGCCAGCAGCTTTCTCGGGTCAGCCTACGAGCAGTACTTC
CASSFLGSAYEQYF
>TRBV3-1/TRBV3-2|14|TRBJ2-3|-|-
TGTGCCAGCAGCTCTTCTGCTAGCTCAGATACGCAGTATTTT
CASSSSASSDTQYF
>TRBV3-1/TRBV3-2|15|TRBJ1-1|TRBD1|-
TGTGCCAGCAGCCAAGAGGGGACAGGGGCCTACGAAGCTTTCTTT
CASSQEGTGAYEAFF
>TRBV19|12|TRBJ1-6|-|once
TGTGCCAGCACAACACAGAATTCACCCCTCCACTTT
CASTTQNSPLHF
>TRBV2|14|TRBJ1-4|TRBD1|-
TGTGCCAGCACCCTCCAGGGGGGTGAGGAAAAACTGTTTTTT
CASTLQGGEEKLFF
>TRBV28|16|TRBJ2-1|TRBD2|-
TGTGCCAGCAGTTGGGCCAGCGGGAATTCCTACAATGAGCAGTTCTTC
CASSWASGNSYNEQFF
>TRBV30|12|TRBJ1-1|TRBD1|-
TGTGCCTGGACAGGGGGCTTGGGTGAAGCTTTCTTT
CAWTGGLGEAFF
>TRBV29-1|14|TRBJ2-1|TRBD1|-
TGCAGCGCCCTGGGACAGTTTAATAGTAATGAGCAGTTCTTC
CSALGQFNSNEQFF
>TRBV10-3|14|TRBJ1-4|-|-
TGTGCCATCAGTGAAGCCGGGGGGGATGAAAAACTGTTTTTT
CAISEAGGDEKLFF
>TRBV6-1|12|TRBJ2-7|-|-
TGTGCCAGCAGTGATTACTCCTACGAGCAGTACTTC
CASSDYSYEQYF
>TRBV7-9|17|TRBJ1-1|-|-
TGTGCCAGCAGCGGTTTTGGCACCGCCCTAGGGAACACTGAAGCTTTCTTT
CASSGFGTALGNTEAFF
>TRBV28|13|TRBJ2-3|TRBD2|once
TGTGCCAGCAGTTTAATCCAGCGGGGGGCCCAGTATTTT
CASSLIQRGAQYF
>TRBV4-1|16|TRBJ2-7|TRBD2|-
TGCGCCAGCAGCCGAACGACTAGCGGGGGGGATATCGAGCAGTACTTC
CASSRTTSGGDIEQYF
>TRBV6-1|17|TRBJ1-2|TRBD1|-
TGTGCCAGCAGTGAAGGGGGGGGACAGGGGGCTTTCTATGGCTACACCTTC
CASSEGGGQGAFYGYTF
>TRBV4-1|17|TRBJ1-5|TRBD1|-
TGCGCCAGCAGCCAAGGGGGACAGATTAGCAACAATCAGCCCCAGCATTTT
CASSQGGQISNNQPQHF
>TRBV9|13|TRBJ2-5|-|-
TGTGCCAGCAGCACAGGCTACCAAGAGACCCAGTACTTC
CASSTGYQETQYF
>TRBV29-1|15|TRBJ1-2|-|-
TGCAGCGTTATAGGGTACATGGGAGCTAACTATGGCTACACCTTC
CSVIGYMGANYGYTF
>TRBV4-3|15|TRBJ1-2|TRBD1|once
TGCGCCAGCAGCCAAGAGACAGGGGGAGAAAGTGGCTACACCTTC
CASSQETGGESGYTF
>TRBV5-6|15|TRBJ2-5|-|-
TGTGCCAGCAGCTTAGGGGTTTTGTCCCAAGAGACCCAGTACTTC
CASSLGVLSQETQYF
>TRBV10-1|13|TRBJ2-5|-|-
TGCGCCAGCAGTGAGTCGACGGGGGAGACCCAGTACTTC
CASSESTGETQYF
>TRBV28|11|TRBJ1-2|-|-
TGTGCCAGCAGTTTCTATGAGGGCTACACCTTC
CASSFYEGYTF
>TRBV5-3|17|TRBJ1-1|-|-
TGTGCCAGAAGCAGCAGCAGGGTGGCCCCTTCACACACTGAAGCTTTCTTT
CARSSSRVAPSHTEAFF
>TRBV28|13|TRBJ1-4|-|-
TGTGCCAGCAGTTCGGGAAGTAATGAAAAACTGTTTTTT
CASSSGSNEKLFF
>TRBV9|16|TRBJ2-6|TRBD1|-
TGTGCCAGCAGCGCAGGGACAGCCTCTGGGGCCAACGTCCTGACTTTC
CASSAGTASGANVLTF
>TRBV7-2|15|TRBJ2-7|TRBD1|-
TGTGCCAGCAGCGCCCACAGGGGGCTCCGCTTAGAGCAGTACTTC
CASSAHRGLRLEQYF
>TRBV7-6|16|TRBJ2-3|TRBD2|-
TGTGCCAGCAGCCGAGGTAGCGGGGGGCCTGGAGATACGCAGTATTTT
CASSRGSGGPGDTQYF
>TRBV11-3|14|TRBJ1-1|-|-
TGTGCCAGCAGCAATACAGGCTCTAACACTGAAGCTTTCTTT
CASSNTGSNTEAFF
>TRBV5-1|16|TRBJ1-3|-|-
TGCGCCAGCAGCGTGACGACAGTGGCGGCAGGAAACACCATATATTTT
CASSVTTVAAGNTIYF
>TRBV2|12|TRBJ1-4|TRBD1|-
TGTGCCAGCAGACAGGGGGGCGAAAAACTGTTTTTT
CASRQGGEKLFF
>TRBV29-1|15|TRBJ2-1|TRBD2|-
TGCAGCGTTAGGTCTAGCGGGAATAGTATGGATGAGCAGTTCTTC
CSVRSSGNSMDEQFF
>TRBV3-1/TRBV3-2|13|TRBJ2-2|TRBD1|-
TGTGCCAGCAGCTGGACAGGGTCCGGGGAGCTGTTTTTT
CASSWTGSGELFF
>TRBV24-1|14|TRBJ2-7|-|-
TGTGCCACCAGTGACCCATACACGGGTGACGAGCAGTACTTC
CATSDPYTGDEQYF
>TRBV19|21|TRBJ1-6|TRBD1|-
TGTGCCAGTAGTATAGACCCTCGGGGGACAGGGGGTGTTTCGGGTAATTCACCCCTCCACTTT
CASSIDPRGTGGVSGNSPLHF
>TRBV27|14|TRBJ1-6|-|-
TGTGCCAGCGGTCCCCGGACAACTTATTCACCCCTCCACTTT
CASGPRTTYSPLHF
>TRBV30|14|TRBJ1-5|TRBD1|-
TGTGCCTGGCCCCTGACAGGGAGAGGTCAGCCCCAGCATTTT
CAWPLTGRGQPQHF
>TRBV28|17|TRBJ1-5|-|-
TGTGCCAGCAAAAGAAAGCCCGGTGGGGTAGGTGGAGGGCCCCAGCATTTT
CASKRKPGGVGGGPQHF
>TRBV9|17|TRBJ2-6|-|-
TGTGCCAGCAGCGTAGGGCAGGTTTACTCTGGGGCCAACGTCCTGACTTTC
CASSVGQVYSGANVLTF
>TRBV30|13|TRBJ2-7|-|-
TGTGCCTGGAGTCCGGGACATAACTACGAGCAGTACTTC
CAWSPGHNYEQYF
>TRBV6-2/TRBV6-3|14|TRBJ2-5|TRBD2|-
TGTGCCAGCAGTTACTCGCAGCGGGGTGAGACCCAGTACTTC
CASSYSQRGETQYF
>TRBV11-2|15|TRBJ2-1|-|-
TGTGCCAGCAGCGTCCCGGGGGTCTCCTACAATGAGCAGTTCTTC
CASSVPGVSYNEQFF
>TRBV7-3|15|TRBJ2-3|-|-
TGTGCCAGCAGCTCGGATGGGGGCCTCACAGATACGCAGTATTTT
CASSSDGGLTDTQYF
>TRBV5-1|15|TRBJ1-1|TRBD1|-
TGCGCCAGCAGCGGGGGGGACAGGAGGGACACTGAAGCTTTCTTT
CASSGGDRRDTEAFF
>TRBV7-6|15|TRBJ2-5|-|once
TGTGCCAGCAGCCCCAGTAGCGGACGCCAAGAGACCCAGTACTTC
CASSPSSGRQETQYF
>TRBV12-3/TRBV12-4|13|TRBJ1-1|-|-
TGTGCCAGCAGTTTAGCGGCGCGGTCTGAAGCTTTCTTT
CASSLAARSEAFF
>TRBV27|14|TRBJ2-7|TRBD1|-
TGTGCCAAATCCGGGACAGGGGGGCTCTACGAGCAGTACTTC
CAKSGTGGLYEQYF
>TRBV15|12|TRBJ2-3|-|-
TGTGCCACCAGCAGCGGCACAGATACGCAGTATTTT
CATSSGTDTQYF
>TRBV19|15|TRBJ1-5|-|-
TGTGCCAGTAGTAGCCAGGGCGGGGGCAATCAGCCCCAGCATTTT
CASSSQGGGNQPQHF
>TRBV11-2|13|TRBJ2-5|-|-
TGTGCCAGCAGCTTAGATCCGGTCGAGACCCAGTACTTC
CASSLDPVETQYF
>TRBV28|13|TRBJ2-2|-|-
TGTGCCAGCTGGAGGAGTAACACCGGGGAGCTGTTTTTT
CASWRSNTGELFF